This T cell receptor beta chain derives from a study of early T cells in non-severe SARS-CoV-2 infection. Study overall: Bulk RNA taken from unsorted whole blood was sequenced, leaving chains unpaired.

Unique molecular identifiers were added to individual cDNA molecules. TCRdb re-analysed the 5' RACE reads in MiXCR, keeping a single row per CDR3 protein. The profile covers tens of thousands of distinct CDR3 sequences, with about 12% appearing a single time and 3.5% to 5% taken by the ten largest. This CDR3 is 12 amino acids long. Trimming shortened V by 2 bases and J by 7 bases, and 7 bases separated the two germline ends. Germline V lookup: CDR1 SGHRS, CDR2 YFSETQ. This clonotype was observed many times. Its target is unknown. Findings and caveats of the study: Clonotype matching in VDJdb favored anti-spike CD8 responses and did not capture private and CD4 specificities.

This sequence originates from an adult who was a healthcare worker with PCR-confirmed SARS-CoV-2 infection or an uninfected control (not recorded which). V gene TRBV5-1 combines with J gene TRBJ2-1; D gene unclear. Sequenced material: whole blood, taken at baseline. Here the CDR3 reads CASSFALNEQFF. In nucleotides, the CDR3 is TGCGCCAGCAGCTTTGCTCTAAATGAGCAGTTCTTC.